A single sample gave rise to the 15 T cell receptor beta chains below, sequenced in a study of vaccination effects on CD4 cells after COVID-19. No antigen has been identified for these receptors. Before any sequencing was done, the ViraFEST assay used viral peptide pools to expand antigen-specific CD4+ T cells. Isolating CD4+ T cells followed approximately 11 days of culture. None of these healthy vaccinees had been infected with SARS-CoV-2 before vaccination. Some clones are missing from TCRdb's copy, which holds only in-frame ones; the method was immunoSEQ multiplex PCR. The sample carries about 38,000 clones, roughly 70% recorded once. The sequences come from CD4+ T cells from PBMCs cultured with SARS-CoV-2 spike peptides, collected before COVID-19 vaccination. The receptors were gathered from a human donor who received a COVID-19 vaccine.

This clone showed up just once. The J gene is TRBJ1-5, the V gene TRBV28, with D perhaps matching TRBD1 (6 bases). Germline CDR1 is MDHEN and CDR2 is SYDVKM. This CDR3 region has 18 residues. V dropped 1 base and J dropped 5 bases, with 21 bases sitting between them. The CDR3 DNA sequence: TGTGCCAGCAGTTTATCCCAGGGGTTGGGCTCTTCGGATCAGCCCCAGCATTTT. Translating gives CASSLSQGLGSSDQPQHF.

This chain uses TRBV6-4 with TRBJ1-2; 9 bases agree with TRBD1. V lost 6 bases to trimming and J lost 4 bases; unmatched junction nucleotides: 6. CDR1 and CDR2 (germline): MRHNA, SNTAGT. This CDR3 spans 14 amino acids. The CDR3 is CASSRTGASYGYTF. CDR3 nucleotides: TGTGCCAGCAGCCGGACAGGGGCATCCTATGGCTACACCTTC.

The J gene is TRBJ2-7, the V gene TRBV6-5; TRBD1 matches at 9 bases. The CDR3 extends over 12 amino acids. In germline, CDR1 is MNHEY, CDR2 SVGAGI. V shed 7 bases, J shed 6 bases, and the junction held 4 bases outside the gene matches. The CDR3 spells CASTGTGSEQYF. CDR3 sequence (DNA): TGTGCCAGCACCGGGACAGGGTCCGAGCAGTACTTC.

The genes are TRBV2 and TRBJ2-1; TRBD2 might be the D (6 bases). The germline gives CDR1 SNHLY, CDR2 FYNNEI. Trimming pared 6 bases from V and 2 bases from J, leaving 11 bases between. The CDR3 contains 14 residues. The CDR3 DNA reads TGTGCCAGCAGCCGACTAGGACCCTACAATGAGCAGTTCTTC. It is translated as CASSRLGPYNEQFF.

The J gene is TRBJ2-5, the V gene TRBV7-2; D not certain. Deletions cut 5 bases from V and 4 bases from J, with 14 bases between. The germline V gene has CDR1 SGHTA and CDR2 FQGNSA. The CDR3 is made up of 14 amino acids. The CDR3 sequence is CASSLHGRTETQYF. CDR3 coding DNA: TGTGCCAGCAGCCTCCACGGCCGAACAGAGACCCAGTACTTC.

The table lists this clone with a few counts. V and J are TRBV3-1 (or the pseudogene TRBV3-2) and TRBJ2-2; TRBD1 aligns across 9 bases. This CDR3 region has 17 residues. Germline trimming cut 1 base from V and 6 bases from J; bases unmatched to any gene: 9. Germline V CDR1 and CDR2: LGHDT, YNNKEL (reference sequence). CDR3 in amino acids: CASSQGVGTGIAGELFF. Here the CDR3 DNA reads TGTGCCAGCAGCCAAGGGGTAGGGACAGGGATCGCCGGGGAGCTGTTTTTT.

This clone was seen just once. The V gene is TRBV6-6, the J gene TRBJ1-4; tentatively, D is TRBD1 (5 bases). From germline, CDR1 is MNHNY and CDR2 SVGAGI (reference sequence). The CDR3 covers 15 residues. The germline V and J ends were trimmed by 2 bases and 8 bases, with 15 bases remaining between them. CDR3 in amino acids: CASSYEPGWYEKLFF. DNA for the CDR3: TGTGCCAGCAGTTACGAGCCAGGGTGGTACGAAAAACTGTTTTTT.

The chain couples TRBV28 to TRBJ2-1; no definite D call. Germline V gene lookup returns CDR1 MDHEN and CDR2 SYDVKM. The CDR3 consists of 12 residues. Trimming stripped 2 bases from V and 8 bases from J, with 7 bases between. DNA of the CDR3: TGTGCCAGCAGTTTACTTGGGTATGAGCAGTTCTTC. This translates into CASSLLGYEQFF.

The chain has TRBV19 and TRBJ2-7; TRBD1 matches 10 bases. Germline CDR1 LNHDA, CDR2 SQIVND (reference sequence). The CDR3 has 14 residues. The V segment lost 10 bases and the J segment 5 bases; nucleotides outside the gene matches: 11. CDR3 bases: TGTGCCACCAAGCGGGACAGGGGAGTTAACGAGCAGTACTTC. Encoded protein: CATKRDRGVNEQYF.

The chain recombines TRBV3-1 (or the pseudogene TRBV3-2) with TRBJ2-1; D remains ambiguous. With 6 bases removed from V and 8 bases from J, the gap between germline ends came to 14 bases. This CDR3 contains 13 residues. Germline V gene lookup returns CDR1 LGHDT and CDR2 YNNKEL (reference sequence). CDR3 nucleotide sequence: TGTGCCAGCAGTCTCCGTGGGGTTCATGAGCAGTTCTTC. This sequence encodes CASSLRGVHEQFF.

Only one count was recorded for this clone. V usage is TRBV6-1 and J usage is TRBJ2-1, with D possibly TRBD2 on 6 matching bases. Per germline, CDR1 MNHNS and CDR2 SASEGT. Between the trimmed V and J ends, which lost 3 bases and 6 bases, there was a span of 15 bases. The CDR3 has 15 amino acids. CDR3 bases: TGTGCCAGCAGTGATGGCGGGTGGAGGGGCAATGAGCAGTTCTTC. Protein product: CASSDGGWRGNEQFF.

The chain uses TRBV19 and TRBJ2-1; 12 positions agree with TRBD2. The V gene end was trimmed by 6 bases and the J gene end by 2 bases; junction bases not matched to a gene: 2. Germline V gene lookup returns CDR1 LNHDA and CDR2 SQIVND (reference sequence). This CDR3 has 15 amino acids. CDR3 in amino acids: CASSLAGGTYNEQFF. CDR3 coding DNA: TGTGCCAGTAGCCTAGCGGGAGGGACCTACAATGAGCAGTTCTTC.

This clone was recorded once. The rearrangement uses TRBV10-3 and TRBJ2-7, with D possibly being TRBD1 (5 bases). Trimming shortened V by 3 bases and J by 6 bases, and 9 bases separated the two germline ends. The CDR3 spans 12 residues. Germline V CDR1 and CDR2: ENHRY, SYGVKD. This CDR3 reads CAISESQGEQYF. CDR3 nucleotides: TGTGCCATCAGTGAATCGCAGGGCGAGCAGTACTTC.

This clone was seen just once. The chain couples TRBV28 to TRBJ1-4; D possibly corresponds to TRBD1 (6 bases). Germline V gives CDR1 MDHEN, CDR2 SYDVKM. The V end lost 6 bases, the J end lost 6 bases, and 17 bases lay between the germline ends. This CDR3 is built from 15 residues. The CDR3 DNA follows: TGTGCCAGCAGCCCAGGGGCCAGGAGACATGAAAAACTGTTTTTT. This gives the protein CASSPGARRHEKLFF.

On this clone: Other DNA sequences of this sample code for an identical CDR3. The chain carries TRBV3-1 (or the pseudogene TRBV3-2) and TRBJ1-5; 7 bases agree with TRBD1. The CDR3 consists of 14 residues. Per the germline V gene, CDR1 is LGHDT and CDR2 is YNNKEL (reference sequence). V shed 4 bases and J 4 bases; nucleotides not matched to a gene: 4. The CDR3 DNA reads TGTGCCAGCAGCCCAGACAGGGATAATCAGCCCCAGCATTTT. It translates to CASSPDRDNQPQHF.